The T cell receptor (beta chain) under discussion was sequenced for a study of blood T cell repertoires in COVID-19. In the original workflow: Estimates of nucleated cell counts were drawn from the amplification of reference gene primers. The table came from immunoSEQ multiplex PCR; TCRdb's copy has only in-frame clones and leaves some out. V and J calls and clone size come straight from that table; D and trimming were deduced from the DNA. The data show approximately 110,000 clones, roughly 85% seen once. CDR1 ENHRY and CDR2 SYGVKD come from the germline V gene. Trimming took 4 bases from V and 3 from J, leaving 10 bases between them. This CDR3 spans 13 amino acids.

The sequence derives from a human donor in a cohort sampled during active COVID-19. The rearrangement joins TRBV10-3 to TRBJ2-7, with a weak D call TRBD2 (5 bases). The sample consisted of peripheral blood. The chain's CDR3 is CAISGTGSYEQYF. CDR3 sequence (DNA): TGTGCCATCAGTGGGACGGGGAGCTACGAGCAGTACTTC.